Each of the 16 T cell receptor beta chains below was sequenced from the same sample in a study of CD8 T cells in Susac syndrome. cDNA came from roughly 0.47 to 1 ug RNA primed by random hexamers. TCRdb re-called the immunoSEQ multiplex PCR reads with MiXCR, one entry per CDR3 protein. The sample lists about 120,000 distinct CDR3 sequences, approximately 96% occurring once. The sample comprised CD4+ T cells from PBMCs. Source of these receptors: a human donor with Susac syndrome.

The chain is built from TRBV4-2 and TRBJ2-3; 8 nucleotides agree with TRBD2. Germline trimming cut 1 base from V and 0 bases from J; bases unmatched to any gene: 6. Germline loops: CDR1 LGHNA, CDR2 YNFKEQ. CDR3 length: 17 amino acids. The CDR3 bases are TGTGCCAGCAGCCAAGTGGGGACTAGAAGAAGCACAGATACGCAGTATTTT. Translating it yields CASSQVGTRRSTDTQYF.

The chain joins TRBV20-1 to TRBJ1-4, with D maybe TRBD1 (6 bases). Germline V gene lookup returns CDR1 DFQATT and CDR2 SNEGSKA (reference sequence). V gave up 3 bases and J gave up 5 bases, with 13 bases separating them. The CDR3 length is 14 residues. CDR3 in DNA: TGCAGTGCTAGGACGACAGGCCTAAATGAAAAACTGTTTTTT. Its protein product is CSARTTGLNEKLFF.

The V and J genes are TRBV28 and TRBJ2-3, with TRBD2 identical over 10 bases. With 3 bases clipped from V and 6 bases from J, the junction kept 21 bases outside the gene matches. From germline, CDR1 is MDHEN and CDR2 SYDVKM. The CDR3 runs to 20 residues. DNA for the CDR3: TGTGCCAGCAGTTTTCCCACGACAGGGAGGGAGCGGGAGGGCCAGGATACGCAGTATTTT. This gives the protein CASSFPTTGREREGQDTQYF.

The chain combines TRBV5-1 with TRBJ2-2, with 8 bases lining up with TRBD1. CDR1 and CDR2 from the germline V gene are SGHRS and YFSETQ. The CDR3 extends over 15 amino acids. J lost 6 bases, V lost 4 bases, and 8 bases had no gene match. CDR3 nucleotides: TGCGCCAGCAGCACAACCGGACAGGGCGCCGGGGAGCTGTTTTTT. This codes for CASSTTGQGAGELFF.

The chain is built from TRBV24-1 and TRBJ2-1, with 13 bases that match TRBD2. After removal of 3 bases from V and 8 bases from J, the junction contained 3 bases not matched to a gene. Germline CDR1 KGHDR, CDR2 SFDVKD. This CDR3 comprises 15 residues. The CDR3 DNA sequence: TGTGCCACCAGTGATCGACTAGCGGGAGGAGATGAGCAGTTCTTC. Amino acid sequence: CATSDRLAGGDEQFF.

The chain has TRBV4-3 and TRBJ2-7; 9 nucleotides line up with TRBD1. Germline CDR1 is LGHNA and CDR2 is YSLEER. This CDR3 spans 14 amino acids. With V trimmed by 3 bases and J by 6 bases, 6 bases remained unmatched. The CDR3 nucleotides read TGCGCCAGCAGCCAGCAACAGGGGGCACCCGAGCAGTACTTC. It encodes CASSQQQGAPEQYF.

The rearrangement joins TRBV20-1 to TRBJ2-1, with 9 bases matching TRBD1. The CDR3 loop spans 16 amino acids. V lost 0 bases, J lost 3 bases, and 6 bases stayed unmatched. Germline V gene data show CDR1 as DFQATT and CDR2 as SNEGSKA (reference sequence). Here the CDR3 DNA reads TGCAGTGCTAGAGATAGCACAGGGGGCAACTACAATGAGCAGTTCTTC. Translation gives CSARDSTGGNYNEQFF.

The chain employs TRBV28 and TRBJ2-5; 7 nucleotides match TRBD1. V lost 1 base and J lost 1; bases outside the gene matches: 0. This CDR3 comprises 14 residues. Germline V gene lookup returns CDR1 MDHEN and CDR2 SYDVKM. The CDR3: CASSLSGGQETQYF. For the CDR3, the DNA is TGTGCCAGCAGTTTATCAGGGGGCCAAGAGACCCAGTACTTC.

CDR3 in amino acids: CATSTSSGARYEQYF. CDR3 nucleotides: TGTGCCACCAGCACCTCTAGCGGGGCTCGTTACGAGCAGTACTTC. V gene TRBV15 combines with J gene TRBJ2-7; 9 nucleotides agree with TRBD2. J gave up 4 bases and V 4 bases, and 8 bases lay outside the gene matches. This CDR3 has 15 amino acids. Germline CDR1 is LNHNV and CDR2 is YYDKDF (reference sequence).

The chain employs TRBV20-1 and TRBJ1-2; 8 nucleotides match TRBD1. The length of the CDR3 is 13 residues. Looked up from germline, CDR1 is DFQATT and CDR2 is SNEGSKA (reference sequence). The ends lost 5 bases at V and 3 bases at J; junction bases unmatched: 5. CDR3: CSAPGQGDYGYTF. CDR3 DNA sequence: TGCAGTGCTCCCGGACAGGGAGACTATGGCTACACCTTC.

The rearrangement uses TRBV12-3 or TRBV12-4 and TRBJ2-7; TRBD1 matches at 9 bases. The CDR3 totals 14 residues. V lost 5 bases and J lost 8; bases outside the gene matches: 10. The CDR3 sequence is CASSTVGTGWKQYF. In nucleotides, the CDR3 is TGTGCCAGCAGTACCGTAGGGACAGGGTGGAAGCAGTACTTC.

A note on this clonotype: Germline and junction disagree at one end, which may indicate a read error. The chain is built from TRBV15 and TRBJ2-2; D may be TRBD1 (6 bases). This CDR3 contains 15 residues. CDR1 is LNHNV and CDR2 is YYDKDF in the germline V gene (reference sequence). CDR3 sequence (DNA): TGTGCCACCAGCGGAGAGGATAGGGGGACCGGGGAGCTGTTTTTT. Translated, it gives CATSGEDRGTGELFF.

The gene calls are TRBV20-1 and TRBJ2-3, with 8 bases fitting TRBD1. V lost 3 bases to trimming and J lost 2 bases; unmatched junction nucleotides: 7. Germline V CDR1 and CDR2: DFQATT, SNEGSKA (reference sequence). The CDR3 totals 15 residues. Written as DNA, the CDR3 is TGCAGTGCTAGCTCGGACAGGGATTACACAGATACGCAGTATTTT. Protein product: CSASSDRDYTDTQYF.

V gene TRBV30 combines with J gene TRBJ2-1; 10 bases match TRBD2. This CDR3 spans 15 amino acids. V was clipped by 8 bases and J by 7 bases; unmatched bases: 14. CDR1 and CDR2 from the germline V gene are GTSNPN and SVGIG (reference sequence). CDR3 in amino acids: CAGSPASGRGNEQFF. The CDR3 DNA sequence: TGTGCCGGATCCCCCGCTAGCGGGAGAGGTAATGAGCAGTTCTTC.

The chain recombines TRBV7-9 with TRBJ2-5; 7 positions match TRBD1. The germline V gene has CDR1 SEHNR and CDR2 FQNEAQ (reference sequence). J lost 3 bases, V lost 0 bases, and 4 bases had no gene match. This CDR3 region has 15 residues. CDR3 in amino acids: CASSLATGAEETQYF. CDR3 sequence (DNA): TGTGCCAGCAGCTTAGCTACAGGGGCGGAAGAGACCCAGTACTTC. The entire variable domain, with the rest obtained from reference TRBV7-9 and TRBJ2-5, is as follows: DTGVSQNPRHKITKRGQNVTFRCDPISEHNRLYWYRQTLGQGPEFLTYFQNEAQLEKSRLLSDRFSAERPKGSFSTLEIQRTEQGDSAMYLCASSLATGAEETQYFGPGTRLLVL.

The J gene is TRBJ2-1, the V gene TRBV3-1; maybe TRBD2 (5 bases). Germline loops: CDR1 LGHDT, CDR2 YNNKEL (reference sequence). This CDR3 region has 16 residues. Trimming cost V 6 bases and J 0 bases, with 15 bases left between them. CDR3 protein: CASRSQAGISYNEQFF. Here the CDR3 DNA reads TGTGCCAGCAGGTCCCAGGCGGGTATCTCCTACAATGAGCAGTTCTTC.